The sequence of this T cell receptor (beta chain) was determined in a study of shared clonotypes between healthy human individuals. Repertoires were generated with immunoSEQ multiplex PCR, while TCRdb's copy carries only in-frame clones and drops some. This table has approximately 1.5 million clones, around 98.5% appearing once. Between the trimmed V and J ends, which lost 0 bases and 2 bases, there was a span of 8 bases. The CDR3 is 14 residues long. Sequencing was carried out using naive CD4+ T cells sorted from blood. Documented subset: CD45RA+ positively selected. This TCR derives from a young man in good health. V and J are TRBV5-3 and TRBJ1-1, with unresolved D. TRBV5-3 is reported as an ORF; its role is uncertain. The CDR3 sequence is CARSLGRNNTEAFF. In DNA, the CDR3 is TGTGCCAGAAGCTTGGGGCGGAATAACACTGAAGCTTTCTTT.